This is a list of T cell receptor beta chains from one sample in a study of cytomegalovirus exposure and HLA in healthy donors. Clones were sequenced by immunoSEQ multiplex PCR, and TCRdb holds only the in-frame ones, with some missing. The top ten hold 13% to 15% of the sample, which has 100,000 or so clones, roughly 75% seen once. The sequenced material came from PBMCs. The receptors derive from a male donor in good health and CMV-seropositive. Both conserved end residues are part of each CDR3. Each record gives: CDR3 protein, CDR3 DNA, J gene, clone size, V gene, D gene. A D gene is named only where the DNA matches it firmly. Clone size appears in some rows only: once, few, many, or a class for an expanded clone.

CASSFSGPSGGQETQYF TGTGCCAGCAGTTTCAGCGGGCCTAGCGGGGGCCAAGAGACCCAGTACTTC TRBJ2-5 once TRBV28 TRBD2
CASRRDRSEQEKLFF TGTGCCAGCAGACGCGACAGGTCTGAGCAAGAAAAACTGTTTTTT TRBJ1-4 few TRBV11-1 -
CASSARESNGNTIYF TGTGCCAGCAGCGCACGGGAGTCAAATGGAAACACCATATATTTT TRBJ1-3 - TRBV6-1 -
CASSSTNRQGAGYEQYF TGTGCCAGCAGCTCTACCAATCGACAGGGGGCTGGGTACGAGCAGTACTTC TRBJ2-7 few TRBV7-9 TRBD1
CASSTGTENTGELFF TGTGCCAGCTCGACCGGGACAGAAAACACCGGGGAGCTGTTTTTT TRBJ2-2 - TRBV18 TRBD1
CASSRIMDRGGWNEQFF TGTGCCAGCAGCCGAATCATGGACAGGGGAGGGTGGAATGAGCAGTTCTTC TRBJ2-1 - TRBV7-9 TRBD1
CAWGAGTGGGGDTQYF TGTGCCTGGGGTGCCGGGACAGGGGGTGGTGGGGATACGCAGTATTTT TRBJ2-3 - TRBV30 TRBD1
CASSQGMLRGSSGANVLTF TGCGCCAGCAGCCAAGGAATGTTAAGGGGCAGCTCTGGGGCCAACGTCCTGACTTTC TRBJ2-6 - TRBV4-1 -
CASSDGQGDTYEQYF TGTGCCAGCAGTGACGGACAGGGGGACACCTACGAGCAGTACTTC TRBJ2-7 - TRBV2 TRBD1
CATGLIGATEAFF TGTGCTACAGGGTTGATCGGTGCCACTGAAGCTTTCTTT TRBJ1-1 - TRBV12-5 -
CAWSAGTGPSNYGYTF TGTGCCTGGAGCGCCGGGACAGGTCCATCAAACTATGGCTACACCTTC TRBJ1-2 - TRBV30 TRBD1
CASTGTRGSGANVLTF TGTGCCAGCACCGGAACCAGGGGGTCTGGGGCCAACGTCCTGACTTTC TRBJ2-6 - TRBV7-3 TRBD1
CASSEGRGGYEQYF TGTGCCAGCAGCGAAGGGCGGGGCGGGTACGAGCAGTACTTC TRBJ2-7 - TRBV11-3 -
CASSFPGGTQETQYF TGTGCCAGCAGTTTTCCCGGGGGAACCCAAGAGACCCAGTACTTC TRBJ2-5 few TRBV28 -
CASSESERTEAFF TGTGCCAGCAGTGAATCGGAGCGTACTGAAGCTTTCTTT TRBJ1-1 - TRBV25-1 -
CASSYSAYSYEQYF TGTGCCAGCAGTTACTCAGCTTACTCTTACGAGCAGTACTTC TRBJ2-7 - TRBV6-5 -
CSVDRVRTEAFF TGCAGCGTGGACAGGGTGAGAACTGAAGCTTTCTTT TRBJ1-1 - TRBV29-1 TRBD1
CASSGRTSGDEQYF TGTGCCAGCAGCGGACGAACTTCGGGGGACGAGCAGTACTTC TRBJ2-7 - TRBV9 -
CASSLDEFNEQFF TGTGCCAGCAGCTTGGATGAGTTTAATGAGCAGTTCTTC TRBJ2-1 - TRBV5-6 -
CASSFRQGLNEKLFF TGTGCCAGCAGCTTCCGACAGGGACTTAATGAAAAACTGTTTTTT TRBJ1-4 once TRBV9 TRBD1
CAWSGGTGKSPDTQYF TGTGCCTGGAGTGGGGGGACAGGGAAGAGCCCAGATACGCAGTATTTT TRBJ2-3 few TRBV30 TRBD1
CASSLDRISTNEKLFF TGCGCCAGCAGCCTCGACAGGATTTCAACTAATGAAAAACTGTTTTTT TRBJ1-4 few TRBV4-3 -
CASSQAQDRGLITEAFF TGTGCCAGCAGCCAAGCCCAGGACCGGGGTCTGATCACTGAAGCTTTCTTT TRBJ1-1 few TRBV4-2 -
CASSSSGGALETQYF TGTGCCAGCAGCTCTAGCGGGGGGGCCTTGGAGACCCAGTACTTC TRBJ2-5 - TRBV7-6 TRBD2